This TCR beta chain was observed in a study of PD-1 blockade in mismatch repair-deficient tumors listed by TCRdb under 2017. In terms of the full investigation: Between September 2013 and September 2016, the trial enrolled around 89 consecutive patients with 12 mismatch repair-deficient cancer types, every one of whom had been previously treated and was progressing. Tumor-associated T cell clones in the peripheral blood of patients responding to PD-1 blockade were tracked using deep sequencing of TCR CDR3 regions.

Turning to this clone: The target of this receptor is not known. Base qualities are not at hand, and no much larger clone is one base apart.

Findings and caveats that apply to the study as a whole: Clones residing in the tumor, which were often undetectable in blood before treatment, expanded quickly after pembrolizumab and then contracted, generally before radiologic responses.

Preparation of the library involved the immunoSEQ multiplex PCR assay. Held by TCRdb, this immuneACCESS table contains in-frame sequences only and omits some clones. Under half of the omission traces to an unresolved V gene where checked; the cause of the rest is unknown. The sample includes about 110,000 clones, with approximately 80% observed a single time. The top ten clonotypes cover less than 5.5% of the sample. For each enrolled patient, mismatch repair deficiency was established using either polymerase chain reaction or immunohistochemistry. TCR sequencing was performed for a few patients who responded to pembrolizumab therapy. Pembrolizumab PD-1 blockade was prospectively tested in advanced mismatch repair-deficient cancers, regardless of tissue of origin, in the phase II trial. Peripheral blood T cell samples were collected serially, before PD-1 blockade began and at several time points afterward. The timing of each blood sample was reported as weeks after the first dose of pembrolizumab.

The CDR3 contains 15 residues, cysteine and phenylalanine counted. The read is trimmed to its CDR3 DNA, 45 bases read in frame from base 1. V is trimmed back by 5 bases and J by 5 bases, and the junction contains 10 bases that no gene match accounts for. The germline V gene (reference sequence) provides CDR1 PRHDT and CDR2 FYEKMQ. The receptor's source is an adult with mismatch repair-deficient cancer. The specimen comprised peripheral blood, sampled roughly 60 weeks after starting pembrolizumab. The V and J segments used are TRBV13 and TRBJ2-7, and 9 junction bases match TRBD1. The CDR3 has the sequence CASSTRGQGLDEQYF. The DNA sequence follows: TGTGCCAGCAGCACCCGTGGACAGGGGCTCGACGAGCAGTACTTC.